One sample yielded the 14 T cell receptor beta chains listed below, sequenced in a study of Ad26.COV2.S vaccination and SARS-CoV-2 variants. TCRdb's copy holds only in-frame clones and misses some; the assay was immunoSEQ multiplex PCR. The table records about 420,000 clones, 70% to 90% of them present only once. Treatment here: around 19 received Ad26.COV2.S at low or high dose, single or two shots; about 5 received placebo; per-sample allocation not given. Sampling was done on day 63 after the first vaccine or placebo injection. The specimen was peripheral blood, collected in a trial of Ad26.COV2.S vaccine versus placebo. The receptors derive from a person between 18 and 65 years old who received the Ad26.COV2.S COVID-19 vaccine or a placebo.

The rearrangement joins TRBV11-2 to TRBJ2-3; possibly TRBD2 for D (5 bases). V lost 5 bases and J lost 4, with 13 bases in between. CDR1 is SGHAT, CDR2 FQNNGV, per germline. CDR3 length equals 14 residues. CDR3 nucleotides: TGTGCCAGCAGCCCCGGGGTAGCGTCAGATACGCAGTATTTT. Amino acid sequence: CASSPGVASDTQYF. Full variable domain (missing parts from reference TRBV11-2 and TRBJ2-3): EAGVAQSPRYKIIEKRQSVAFWCNPISGHATLYWYQQILGQGPKLLIQFQNNGVVDDSQLPKDRFSAERLKGVDSTLKIQPAKLEDSAVYLCASSPGVASDTQYFGPGTRLTVL.

The rearrangement links TRBV29-1 to TRBJ2-1, with D possibly being TRBD1 or TRBD2 (5 bases each). The CDR3 runs 14 residues. Trimming stripped 4 bases from V and 0 bases from J, with 10 bases between. The germline gives CDR1 SQVTM, CDR2 ANQGSEA. The DNA of the CDR3 is TGCAGCGTTGGTCGGGGCTTCTCCTACAATGAGCAGTTCTTC. Its translation is CSVGRGFSYNEQFF.

V usage is TRBV19 and J usage is TRBJ2-7, with D tentatively TRBD1 (6 bases). The V end lost 10 bases, the J end lost 9 bases, and 22 bases lay between the germline ends. CDR3 length: 13 amino acids. Looked up from germline, CDR1 is LNHDA and CDR2 is SQIVND (reference sequence). CDR3 DNA sequence: TGTGCCACCTCCAGTGGGGGCCCTACCGCGCAGTACTTC. Protein sequence: CATSSGGPTAQYF.

The chain uses TRBV30 and TRBJ1-1, with D possibly being TRBD1 (5 bases). The V gene lost 5 bases and the J gene lost 0 bases, with 10 bases spanning the gap. Germline V gives CDR1 GTSNPN, CDR2 SVGIG (reference sequence). The CDR3 is 13 amino acids. In DNA, the CDR3 is TGTGCCTGGGGGGACCTACTGAACACTGAAGCTTTCTTT. Translating it yields CAWGDLLNTEAFF. Full variable domain (outside the CDR3, taken from reference TRBV30 and TRBJ1-1): SQTIHQWPATLVQPVGSPLSLECTVEGTSNPNLYWYRQAAGRGLQLLFYSVGIGQISSEVPQNLSASRPQDRQFILSSKKLLLSDSGFYLCAWGDLLNTEAFFGQGTRLTVV.

CDR3 in amino acids: CASSPLWGDRGYNEQFF. The CDR3 bases are TGTGCCAGCTCCCCTTTGTGGGGGGACAGGGGGTACAATGAGCAGTTCTTC. The chain employs TRBV19 and TRBJ2-1; 11 bases map to TRBD1. V shed 9 bases, J shed 4 bases, and the junction held 14 bases outside the gene matches. The CDR3 spans 17 residues. Per germline, CDR1 LNHDA and CDR2 SQIVND (reference sequence).

This clone was recorded a few times. The V call is TRBV6-5, the J call TRBJ1-1; no firm D call. Germline assignment: CDR1 MNHEY and CDR2 SVGAGI. This CDR3 has 12 residues. V was clipped by 8 bases and J by 4 bases, with 11 bases between them. CDR3 sequence: CASLAGITEAFF. For the CDR3, the DNA is TGTGCCAGCTTAGCCGGTATCACTGAAGCTTTCTTT.

The J gene is TRBJ2-3, the V gene TRBV6-4; 7 nucleotides agree with TRBD1. This CDR3 is 15 amino acids long. V lost 3 bases, J lost 2 bases, and 5 bases stayed unmatched. Germline V lookup: CDR1 MRHNA, CDR2 SNTAGT. CDR3 loop: CASSEQGSITDTQYF. Written as DNA, the CDR3 is TGTGCCAGCAGTGAACAGGGGTCAATCACAGATACGCAGTATTTT.

This clone appeared a single time. The J gene is TRBJ2-3, the V gene TRBV18, with D hard to call. The CDR3 is made up of 16 amino acids. With 2 bases removed from V and 2 bases from J, the gap between germline ends came to 14 bases. The germline V gene has CDR1 KGHSH and CDR2 LQKENI. The CDR3 is CASSPDLPPLTDTQYF. DNA of the CDR3: TGTGCCAGCTCACCAGATCTGCCTCCCCTCACAGATACGCAGTATTTT.

V usage is TRBV7-2 and J usage is TRBJ2-2; TRBD1 aligns across 12 bases. V lost 2 bases, J lost 7 bases, and 5 bases stayed unmatched. Germline V gene data show CDR1 as SGHTA and CDR2 as FQGNSA. The CDR3 totals 16 residues. CDR3 amino acids: CASSLRDRGRDGELFF. The DNA of the CDR3 is TGTGCCAGCAGCTTACGGGACAGGGGGCGTGACGGGGAGCTGTTTTTT.

The V gene is TRBV9, the J gene TRBJ2-2, with a weak D call TRBD2 (6 bases). Trimming shortened V by 0 bases and J by 5 bases, and 8 bases separated the two germline ends. Looked up from germline, CDR1 is SGDLS and CDR2 is YYNGEE. CDR3 size: 14 residues. The CDR3: CASSVGRGTGELFF. CDR3 in DNA: TGTGCCAGCAGCGTAGGTCGGGGGACCGGGGAGCTGTTTTTT. The variable domain in full, completed from reference TRBV9 and TRBJ2-2, reads DSGVTQTPKHLITATGQRVTLRCSPRSGDLSVYWYQQSLDQGLQFLIQYYNGEERAKGNILERFSAQQFPDLHSELNLSSLELGDSALYFCASSVGRGTGELFFGEGSRLTVL.

This clone has a single count. This rearrangement joins TRBV30 to TRBJ2-2; D gene uncertain. CDR1 GTSNPN and CDR2 SVGIG come from the germline V gene (reference sequence). The CDR3 runs to 12 residues. V lost 5 bases and J lost 4, with 8 bases in between. The CDR3 nucleotides read TGTGCCTGGGACGAATTCACCGGGGAGCTGTTTTTT. Protein sequence: CAWDEFTGELFF.

The chain employs TRBV5-1 and TRBJ2-5, with TRBD1 as a possible D gene (5 bases). Germline lookup yields CDR1 SGHRS and CDR2 YFSETQ. Trimming pared 0 bases from V and 7 bases from J, leaving 16 bases between. The CDR3 is 15 amino acids. In DNA form, the CDR3 reads TGCGCCAGCAGCTTGGCTTCGGCAGCCCAGGGGACCCAGTACTTC. Amino acids: CASSLASAAQGTQYF.

The rearrangement joins TRBV2 to TRBJ1-4; 8 nucleotides align to TRBD1. Germline trimming cut 8 bases from V and 2 bases from J; bases unmatched to any gene: 10. The CDR3 length is 16 residues. The V gene's germline CDR1 is SNHLY and CDR2 FYNNEI. The CDR3 reads CASSRTGRVTNEKLFF. The CDR3 nucleotides are TGTGCCAGCTCCCGGACAGGGAGGGTCACTAATGAAAAACTGTTTTTT.

The chain carries TRBV7-2 and TRBJ2-1; 7 bases match TRBD1. Germline CDR1 SGHTA, CDR2 FQGNSA. V gave up 5 bases and J gave up 8 bases; unmatched junction bases: 15. The CDR3 length is 16 residues. The CDR3 bases are TGTGCCAGCAGCCAAGGCCCCGGGACAGACGGCGATGAGCAGTTCTTC. It yields the protein CASSQGPGTDGDEQFF.